This TCR beta chain was recorded in a study of T-cell memory formation after mild COVID-19. At least ten counts were recorded for this clonotype. TCRdb used MiXCR to reprocess the 5' RACE reads, holding one entry per CDR3 protein. This sample has about 320,000 distinct CDR3 sequences, with roughly 13% found just once. CDR3 length: 11 residues. Germline V lookup: CDR1 PRHDT, CDR2 FYEKMQ (reference sequence). Trimming pared 2 bases from V and 13 bases from J, leaving 10 bases between. The clonotype comes from a man between 18 and 35 years old who had mild COVID-19 (a few samples of this study predate the infection). Cell type and time point are not known. Sequencing was carried out using PBMCs or a T cell subset sorted from them (not recorded which). The chain couples TRBV13 to TRBJ2-3, with D unresolved. The CDR3 bases are TGTGCCAGCAGCTTAAATGGTCCGGAGTATTTT. As protein: CASSLNGPEYF.